This T cell receptor (beta chain) was recovered during a study of control samples from healthy donors and cancer patients. Assay used: immunoSEQ multiplex PCR; TCRdb lists only in-frame clones, some missing. The sample holds about 28,000 clones, 91% seen once. V lost 0 bases, J lost 2 bases, and 6 bases stayed unmatched. The V gene's germline CDR1 is LGHNA and CDR2 YNFKEQ. The CDR3 runs 17 residues. The sequenced sample was PBMCs. The sequence came from a man aged 50-60 years with lung cancer. The chain couples TRBV4-2 to TRBJ2-7; TRBD2 aligns across 11 bases. CDR3 coding DNA: TGTGCCAGCAGCCAAGACCCGACTAGCGGGGTCCCCTACGAGCAGTACTTC. Translating it yields CASSQDPTSGVPYEQYF.